This T cell receptor beta chain was sequenced for a study of T cell changes during pregnancy in multiple sclerosis. The CDR3 loop spans 14 amino acids. V lost 5 bases, J lost 5 bases, and 4 bases stayed unmatched. CDR1 is SGHTA, CDR2 FQGTGA, per germline. The repertoire was sequenced with immunoSEQ multiplex PCR; TCRdb's copy has only in-frame clones and lacks some. The repertoire consists of tens of thousands of clones, with more than 85% occurring once and the leading ten covering 0.43%. The origin of this receptor is a female donor in good health, enrolled as a control in a pregnancy study. V usage is TRBV7-3 and J usage is TRBJ1-3, with 9 bases lining up with TRBD1. This sample comprised CD4+ T cells from peripheral blood mononuclear cells, obtained in the third trimester of pregnancy. This chain's CDR3 is CASSTGQGRNTIYF. CDR3 bases: TGTGCCAGCAGCACGGGACAGGGAAGAAACACCATATATTTT.